This TCR beta chain stems from a study of CD8 T cells in ankylosing spondylitis (dated by TCRdb to 2015 to 2018). Background on the whole study: The study profiled T cell receptor beta repertoires in healthy donors and ankylosing spondylitis patients to find disease-linked TCR variants. Samples of peripheral blood were taken, and for ankylosing spondylitis patients, synovial fluid was collected as well. The whole study cohort included some 100 healthy donors and 20 to 30 ankylosing spondylitis patients. Results and caveats for the whole study, not just this receptor: Blood from ankylosing spondylitis patients appeared to be characterized by a TCR beta motif made up of several highly homologous amino acid variants. According to the report, matched synovial fluid samples from ankylosing spondylitis patients were significantly enriched for the disease-linked clones. The disease-linked clones showed a CD8+ phenotype and occurred at relatively low frequencies in peripheral blood. Some motif variants were previously reported in synovial fluid and blood of reactive arthritis patients, suggesting common disease-initiation mechanisms.

There are a few counts of this clonotype. What this receptor recognizes is not known. A junction boundary mismatches the germline segment, possibly from a read error. Taken from cysteine to phenylalanine, the CDR3 has 16 residues. The retained sequence is limited to the CDR3, 48 bases, with the frame set at the first base. For CDR1 and CDR2, the germline V gene lists MNHNS and SASEGT. The listed sequencing device is Illumina HiSeq 2500. Quantitative 5'-RACE with molecular barcodes was used to prepare TCR beta libraries. Processing in the source paper ran as follows. Disease-linked TCR variants were identified with a new computational method built on a probabilistic model of VDJ rearrangement. The public reads were reanalyzed by TCRdb: fastp trimming at Q25, MiXCR alignment, in-frame beta chains only. Under each unique CDR3 protein, matching rows form one entry showing the most common genes and DNA. The authors' filters were not applied to this entry. The sample has 150,000 to 250,000 distinct CDR3 sequences on record, about 13% of them singletons. The top ten clonotypes cover 16% of the sample.

The chain is encoded by TRBV6-1 joined to TRBJ2-1; 7 central nucleotides agree with TRBD2. This receptor was obtained from a male donor with ankylosing spondylitis or in good health (not recorded which). Sequenced input: blood, either unsorted or a sorted T cell fraction (not recorded which). The nucleotide sequence is given as TGTGCCAGCAGAGAAGCTAGCGGAAGCTCCTACAATGAGCAGTTCTTC. This translates into CASREASGSSYNEQFF.